This is a list of T cell receptor beta chains from one sample in a study of blood T cell repertoires in COVID-19. Only in-frame clones appear in the TCRdb table, and some are missing; sequencing was by immunoSEQ multiplex PCR. This sample yields around 70,000 clones, of which roughly 85% are seen a single time; over 4.5% belongs to the top ten. The sample consisted of peripheral blood. These receptors were obtained from a human donor in a cohort sampled during active COVID-19. Each CDR3 is given with its conserved first and last residue. The order of the fields is clone size, J gene, D gene, V gene, CDR3 DNA, CDR3 protein. D genes are given only for firm matches. Only some rows state a clone size, as once, few, many or a class for expanded clones.

clone size: NA
J gene: TRBJ2-5
D gene: NA
V gene: TRBV11-2
CDR3 DNA: TGTGCCAGCAGCTTAGATCCGTGGAGGGGAGAGACCCAGTACTTC
CDR3 protein: CASSLDPWRGETQYF

clone size: NA
J gene: TRBJ2-2
D gene: TRBD1
V gene: TRBV29-1
CDR3 DNA: TGCAGCGGTTCCGGGACAGACTACACCGGGGAGCTGTTTTTT
CDR3 protein: CSGSGTDYTGELFF

clone size: NA
J gene: TRBJ2-3
D gene: TRBD1
V gene: TRBV19
CDR3 DNA: TGTGCCAGTAGTATTGGGGGGACAGGGAGCACAGATACGCAGTATTTT
CDR3 protein: CASSIGGTGSTDTQYF

clone size: NA
J gene: TRBJ2-1
D gene: TRBD1
V gene: TRBV14
CDR3 DNA: TGTGCCAGCAGCCAGGAATTCCCGGGACAGGGGAGGGATGAGCAGTTCTTC
CDR3 protein: CASSQEFPGQGRDEQFF

clone size: NA
J gene: TRBJ2-7
D gene: TRBD1
V gene: TRBV5-1
CDR3 DNA: TGCGCCAGCAGCTTCTTTATCGGGACAGGAGCCTACGAGCAGTACTTC
CDR3 protein: CASSFFIGTGAYEQYF

clone size: NA
J gene: TRBJ2-7
D gene: TRBD2
V gene: TRBV27
CDR3 DNA: TGTGCCAGCAGTCCAGCGGGAGATCCCTACGAGCAGTACTTC
CDR3 protein: CASSPAGDPYEQYF

clone size: few
J gene: TRBJ2-3
D gene: TRBD2
V gene: TRBV7-3
CDR3 DNA: TGTGCCAGCAGCCGAGCGGGGGGGAGCACAGATACGCAGTATTTT
CDR3 protein: CASSRAGGSTDTQYF

clone size: NA
J gene: TRBJ2-3
D gene: TRBD1
V gene: TRBV2
CDR3 DNA: TGTGCCAGCGCCGGGACAGGTATCCGCGGAGATACGCAGTATTTT
CDR3 protein: CASAGTGIRGDTQYF

clone size: NA
J gene: TRBJ2-1
D gene: NA
V gene: TRBV5-4
CDR3 DNA: TGTGCCAGCAGCTTGGACAGGGCAAATGAGCAGTTCTTC
CDR3 protein: CASSLDRANEQFF

clone size: NA
J gene: TRBJ1-2
D gene: NA
V gene: TRBV27
CDR3 DNA: TGTGCCAGCAATCCCTTACCCTCCCGGGGCAGGACAGTTTATGGCTACACCTTC
CDR3 protein: CASNPLPSRGRTVYGYTF

clone size: NA
J gene: TRBJ2-7
D gene: NA
V gene: TRBV9
CDR3 DNA: TGTGCCAGCAGCGCCCTCGACGGATCCGGGGAGCAGTACTTC
CDR3 protein: CASSALDGSGEQYF

clone size: NA
J gene: TRBJ2-1
D gene: NA
V gene: TRBV20-1
CDR3 DNA: TGCAGTGCTAATGACAGGTCGTCCTACAATGAGCAGTTCTTC
CDR3 protein: CSANDRSSYNEQFF

clone size: NA
J gene: TRBJ2-7
D gene: NA
V gene: TRBV4-3
CDR3 DNA: TGCGCCAGCAGCCAAGACAGGGTCAACTACGAGCAGTACTTC
CDR3 protein: CASSQDRVNYEQYF

clone size: NA
J gene: TRBJ2-5
D gene: TRBD2
V gene: TRBV5-1
CDR3 DNA: TGCGCCAGCAGCCCGGGGGCGGGAGGGCAAGAGACCCAGTACTTC
CDR3 protein: CASSPGAGGQETQYF

clone size: NA
J gene: TRBJ2-7
D gene: NA
V gene: TRBV29-1
CDR3 DNA: TGCAGCGTTGGTCTGGGCAGCTCCTACGAGCAGTACTTC
CDR3 protein: CSVGLGSSYEQYF

clone size: NA
J gene: TRBJ2-3
D gene: TRBD2
V gene: TRBV27
CDR3 DNA: TGTGCCAGCAGGGCGGGAGTAGAATCAGATACGCAGTATTTT
CDR3 protein: CASRAGVESDTQYF

clone size: NA
J gene: TRBJ2-7
D gene: NA
V gene: TRBV29-1
CDR3 DNA: TGCAGCGTTGAGGAGGGTCCCTCCTACGAGCAGTACTTC
CDR3 protein: CSVEEGPSYEQYF

clone size: NA
J gene: TRBJ2-3
D gene: TRBD1
V gene: TRBV5-6
CDR3 DNA: TGTGCCAGCAGCTTGCAGGACAGGGCAGATACGCAGTATTTT
CDR3 protein: CASSLQDRADTQYF

clone size: NA
J gene: TRBJ2-3
D gene: TRBD2
V gene: TRBV19
CDR3 DNA: TGTGCCAGTAGTATAAAAGGGACTAGCGGGGGGGCGAATACGCAGTATTTT
CDR3 protein: CASSIKGTSGGANTQYF